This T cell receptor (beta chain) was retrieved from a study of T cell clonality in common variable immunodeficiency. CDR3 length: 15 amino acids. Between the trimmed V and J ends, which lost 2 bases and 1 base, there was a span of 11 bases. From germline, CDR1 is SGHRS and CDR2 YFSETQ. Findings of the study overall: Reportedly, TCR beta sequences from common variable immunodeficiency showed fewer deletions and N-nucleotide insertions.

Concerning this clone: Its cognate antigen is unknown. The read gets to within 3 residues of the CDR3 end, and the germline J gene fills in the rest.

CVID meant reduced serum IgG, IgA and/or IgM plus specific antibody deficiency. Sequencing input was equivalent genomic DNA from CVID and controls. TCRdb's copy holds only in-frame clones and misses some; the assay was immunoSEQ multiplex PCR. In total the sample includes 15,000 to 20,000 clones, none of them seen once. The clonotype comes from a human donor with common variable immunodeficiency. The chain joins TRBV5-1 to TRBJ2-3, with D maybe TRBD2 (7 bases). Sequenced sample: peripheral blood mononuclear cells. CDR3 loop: CASSLGGVGTDTQYF. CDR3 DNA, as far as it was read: TGCGCCAGCAGCTTAGGGGGGGTAGGCACAGATACG.